Shown below are 12 T cell receptor beta chains from a single sample sequenced in a study of cytomegalovirus exposure and HLA in healthy donors. Primers included in the PCR were 60 Vbeta and 13 Jbeta primers. The table came from immunoSEQ multiplex PCR; TCRdb's copy has only in-frame clones and leaves some out. The profile shows around 85,000 clones, approximately 75% of them singletons. Input material: PBMCs. The source is a man in his sixties in good health and CMV-seronegative.

This clone showed up just a few times. This chain links TRBV4-1 with TRBJ2-5; D not certain. Germline CDR1 MGHRA, CDR2 YSYEKL. This CDR3 spans 17 amino acids. Deletions cut 0 bases from V and 2 bases from J, with 16 bases between. CDR3 nucleotide sequence: TGCGCCAGCAGCCAAGATAGGATCCCAGGTGATCAAGAGACCCAGTACTTC. It encodes CASSQDRIPGDQETQYF.

In regard to this clone: One end of the junction varies from germline; a read error may be responsible. The chain employs TRBV7-9 and TRBJ1-1; 9 nucleotides align to TRBD1. CDR1 and CDR2 from the germline V gene are SEHNR and FQNEAQ (reference sequence). This CDR3 contains 17 residues. For the CDR3, the DNA is TGTTCCAGCAGCTTAAATAGGGAAGGGACAGGGAGCTTGGAAGCTTTCTTT. As protein: CSSSLNREGTGSLEAFF. Filled out from reference TRBV7-9 and TRBJ1-1, the complete variable domain reads DTGVSQNPRHKITKRGQNVTFRCDPISEHNRLYWYRQTLGQGPEFLTYFQNEAQLEKSRLLSDRFSAERPKGSFSTLEIQRTEQGDSAMYLCSSSLNREGTGSLEAFFGQGTRLTVV.

The chain carries TRBV7-3 and TRBJ2-7; maybe TRBD2 (5 bases). Germline V gene lookup returns CDR1 SGHTA and CDR2 FQGTGA. Between the trimmed V and J ends, which lost 5 bases and 3 bases, there was a span of 14 bases. The CDR3 totals 14 residues. In DNA form, the CDR3 reads TGTGCCAGCAGCCCCGGCGTGGGGAGCTACGAGCAGTACTTC. Amino acids: CASSPGVGSYEQYF.

The chain has TRBV9 and TRBJ1-4, with TRBD1 matching 7 bases. V shed 3 bases and J 8 bases; nucleotides not matched to a gene: 10. Germline assignment: CDR1 SGDLS and CDR2 YYNGEE. The CDR3 runs to 15 residues. For the CDR3, the DNA is TGTGCCAGCAGCGAACGGACAGGTGGAGAGGAAAAACTGTTTTTT. It translates to CASSERTGGEEKLFF.

V gene TRBV6-5 combines with J gene TRBJ2-7; D is uncertain. V lost 5 bases to trimming and J lost 4 bases, with 12 bases between them. CDR1 and CDR2 (germline): MNHEY, SVGAGI. The CDR3 length is 13 residues. The DNA for the CDR3 is TGTGCCAGCAGTGAAGCGCTATATTACGAGCAGTACTTC. Its translation: CASSEALYYEQYF.

V is TRBV5-6 and J is TRBJ1-1; D not certain. The CDR3 covers 14 residues. Germline V gene data show CDR1 as SGHDT and CDR2 as YYEEEE. Trimming left V 3 bases short and J 2 bases short, with 11 bases between. CDR3 amino acids: CASSSLGRNTEAFF. The CDR3 DNA reads TGTGCCAGCAGCTCCCTGGGGAGAAACACTGAAGCTTTCTTT.

About this clone: At one end, the junction sequence differs from germline, possibly due to a read error. This chain joins TRBV29-1 and TRBJ1-1, with a weak D call TRBD1 (5 bases). The length of the CDR3 is 8 residues. Germline V gene lookup returns CDR1 SQVTM and CDR2 ANQGSEA. The CDR3 here is CSSSGLHF. CDR3 DNA: TGCAGCTCGTCGGGACTTCACTTT. Full variable domain (missing parts from reference TRBV29-1 and TRBJ1-1): SAVISQKPSRDICQRGTSLTIQCQVDSQVTMMFWYRQQPGQSLTLIATANQGSEATYESGFVIDKFPISRPNLTFSTLTVSNMSPEDSSIYLCSSSGLHFGQGTRLTVV.

This chain connects TRBV28 to TRBJ1-6, with unresolved D. Germline V CDR1 and CDR2: MDHEN, SYDVKM. The V end lost 7 bases, the J end lost 10 bases, and 17 bases lay between the germline ends. This CDR3 is built from 14 residues. CDR3 in amino acids: CASTETRRYSPLHF. The CDR3 DNA reads as TGTGCCAGCACCGAGACTAGGAGGTACTCACCCCTCCACTTT.

V and J are TRBV15 and TRBJ1-1; 7 bases agree with TRBD1. CDR3 length: 15 amino acids. Germline CDR1 LNHNV, CDR2 YYDKDF (reference sequence). V trimming: 2 bases; J trimming: 4 bases; junction bases outside the gene matches: 7. In DNA, the CDR3 is TGTGCCACCAGCAGACGACAGGGAGATACCACTGAAGCTTTCTTT. It is translated as CATSRRQGDTTEAFF.

This clone has a handful of counts. V is TRBV30 and J is TRBJ1-1; D ambiguous. This CDR3 contains 11 residues. Germline V gene data show CDR1 as GTSNPN and CDR2 as SVGIG (reference sequence). V shed 1 base and J shed 7 bases, with 7 bases lying between them. As DNA, the CDR3 is TGTGCCTGGAGTGAATCAGGTGAAGCTTTCTTT. This translates into CAWSESGEAFF.

J is TRBJ1-1 and V is TRBV15; D may be TRBD1 (5 bases). The CDR3 totals 13 residues. Germline CDR1 reads LNHNV; CDR2 reads YYDKDF (reference sequence). V was clipped by 0 bases and J by 5 bases, with 7 bases between them. CDR3 protein: CATSRDRQTEAFF. The CDR3 DNA follows: TGTGCCACCAGCAGAGATAGACAGACTGAAGCTTTCTTT. The complete variable domain, with remaining parts taken from reference TRBV15 and TRBJ1-1, reads DAMVIQNPRYQVTQFGKPVTLSCSQTLNHNVMYWYQQKSSQAPKLLFHYYDKDFNNEADTPDNFQSRRPNTSFCFLDIRSPGLGDTAMYLCATSRDRQTEAFFGQGTRLTVV.

The CDR3 coding sequence is TGTGCCAGCAGCAAGGGACAGGGGATCTACGAGCAGTACTTC. Translated: CASSKGQGIYEQYF. The rearrangement joins TRBV13 to TRBJ2-7; 10 bases match TRBD1. The CDR3 loop spans 14 amino acids. Germline V gene data show CDR1 as PRHDT and CDR2 as FYEKMQ (reference sequence). J lost 3 bases, V lost 5 bases, and 4 bases had no gene match. Drawing the rest from reference TRBV13 and TRBJ2-7, the complete variable domain is AAGVIQSPRHLIKEKRETATLKCYPIPRHDTVYWYQQGPGQDPQFLISFYEKMQSDKGSIPDRFSAQQFSDYHSELNMSSLELGDSALYFCASSKGQGIYEQYFGPGTRLTVT.